A single sample gave rise to the 20 T cell receptor beta chains below, sequenced in a study of cytomegalovirus exposure and HLA in healthy donors. Primers for the PCR totalled 60 Vbeta and 13 Jbeta. TCRdb's table, derived via immunoSEQ multiplex PCR, lists solely in-frame clones and lacks some. The top ten clones hold around 0.54% of a sample with about 140,000 clones, roughly 87% of them seen once. Specimen: PBMCs. These receptors all stem from a woman aged 40 to 50 in good health and CMV-seronegative.

Regarding this clone: At one boundary the junction diverges from the germline segment, which might be a read error. The DNA for the CDR3 is TGTTCCAGCAGCTTAGTCGCCACAGTTAGCACAGATACGCAGTATTTT. It is translated as CSSSLVATVSTDTQYF. The genes are TRBV7-9 and TRBJ2-3; D not resolved. CDR1 is SEHNR, CDR2 FQNEAQ, per germline (reference sequence). This CDR3 is built from 16 residues.

This clone has only a few counts. V usage is TRBV4-1 and J usage is TRBJ2-7; 7 nucleotides align to TRBD2. J lost 3 bases, V lost 1 base, and 12 bases had no gene match. CDR3 length: 17 amino acids. Germline V gives CDR1 MGHRA, CDR2 YSYEKL. The DNA for the CDR3 is TGCGCCAGCAGCCAAGTAGTCGGGGAGGGTTACGACTACGAGCAGTACTTC. Residues: CASSQVVGEGYDYEQYF.

J is TRBJ2-1 and V is TRBV5-8; weak D call: TRBD1 (5 bases). V lost 6 bases to trimming and J lost 8 bases, with 27 bases between them. This CDR3 is 17 amino acids long. Germline V gives CDR1 SGHTS, CDR2 YDEGEE. The CDR3 nucleotides read TGTGCCAGCAAGTTGGGGTTTGAGGCAGGGCGTTTGGATGAGCAGTTCTTC. Protein: CASKLGFEAGRLDEQFF.

The chain carries TRBV6-5 and TRBJ2-1, with 11 bases identical to TRBD2. The CDR3 sequence is 15 residues long. Germline lookup yields CDR1 MNHEY and CDR2 SVGAGI. After removal of 8 bases from V and 5 bases from J, the junction contained 8 bases not matched to a gene. CDR3 amino acids: CASGLSGRVNNEQFF. CDR3 bases: TGTGCCAGCGGCCTTAGCGGGAGGGTCAACAATGAGCAGTTCTTC.

V is TRBV30 and J is TRBJ1-5; weak D call: TRBD1 (5 bases). This CDR3 contains 13 residues. CDR1 is GTSNPN, CDR2 SVGIG, per germline (reference sequence). Trimming left V 4 bases short and J 3 bases short, with 10 bases between. Here the CDR3 reads CAWTSGNNQPQHF. DNA of the CDR3: TGTGCCTGGACGTCAGGGAACAATCAGCCCCAGCATTTT.

This chain uses TRBV7-8 with TRBJ1-2; the match to TRBD1 covers 9 bases. The V gene's germline CDR1 is SGHVS and CDR2 FQNEAQ. The V gene end was trimmed by 4 bases and the J gene end by 5 bases; junction bases not matched to a gene: 8. The CDR3 covers 15 residues. The DNA for the CDR3 is TGTGCCAGCAGCTGGGGACAGGGCGGAAAATATGGCTACACCTTC. It translates to CASSWGQGGKYGYTF. The whole variable domain, filled in from reference TRBV7-8 and TRBJ1-2, reads GAGVSQSPRYKVAKRGQDVALRCDPISGHVSLFWYQQALGQGPEFLTYFQNEAQLDKSGLPSDRFFAERPEGSVSTLKIQRTQQEDSAVYLCASSWGQGGKYGYTFGSGTRLTVV.

The rearrangement joins TRBV5-1 to TRBJ1-1; TRBD1 might be the D (6 bases). Germline CDR1 and CDR2: SGHRS and YFSETQ. The CDR3 spans 14 residues. Trimming stripped 3 bases from V and 5 bases from J, with 14 bases between. The CDR3 DNA reads TGCGCCAGCAGCTCAGAAACAGGGATGACTGAAGCTTTCTTT. This codes for CASSSETGMTEAFF. The variable domain in full, completed from reference TRBV5-1 and TRBJ1-1, reads KAGVTQTPRYLIKTRGQQVTLSCSPISGHRSVSWYQQTPGQGLQFLFEYFSETQRNKGNFPGRFSGRQFSNSRSEMNVSTLELGDSALYLCASSSETGMTEAFFGQGTRLTVV.

V and J are TRBV11-3 and TRBJ2-6; 8 nucleotides agree with TRBD2. CDR3 size: 16 residues. Germline-derived CDR1 and CDR2 are SGHNT and YENEEA. V lost 1 base and J lost 2; bases outside the gene matches: 1. The CDR3 loop is CASSLAGGAGANVLTF. In nucleotides, the CDR3 is TGTGCCAGCAGCTTAGCGGGAGGGGCTGGGGCCAACGTCCTGACTTTC.

This clone was detected once. The chain joins TRBV5-8 to TRBJ2-5; 9 bases align to TRBD1. J lost 2 bases, V lost 5 bases, and 7 bases had no gene match. The CDR3 runs 15 residues. CDR1 and CDR2 from the germline V gene are SGHTS and YDEGEE. The CDR3 bases are TGTGCCAGCAGGCACACAGGGGGCTGGCAAGAGACCCAGTACTTC. It specifies CASRHTGGWQETQYF.

This clone occurred once. The CDR3 loop is CASSPQVYNTEAFF. Here the CDR3 DNA reads TGTGCCAGCAGTCCACAAGTTTACAACACTGAAGCTTTCTTT. The rearrangement joins TRBV2 to TRBJ1-1; D gene ambiguous. Trimming shortened V by 5 bases and J by 2 bases, and 12 bases separated the two germline ends. The CDR3 is 14 amino acids. Germline V gene lookup returns CDR1 SNHLY and CDR2 FYNNEI.

About this clone: An end of the junction differs from the germline gene, which may be a read error. The rearrangement joins TRBV7-9 to TRBJ2-3, with D hard to call. Germline V gives CDR1 SEHNR, CDR2 FQNEAQ (reference sequence). The CDR3 totals 12 residues. The CDR3 protein is CSSSFGEDTQYF. The CDR3, as DNA: TGTTCCAGCAGCTTTGGTGAGGATACGCAGTATTTT.

The J gene is TRBJ2-5, the V gene TRBV19, with 9 bases lining up with TRBD1. This CDR3 is built from 15 residues. With V trimmed by 3 bases and J by 5 bases, 7 bases remained unmatched. CDR1 and CDR2 from the germline V gene are LNHDA and SQIVND (reference sequence). Here the CDR3 reads CASSMGATGGETQYF. The CDR3 nucleotides are TGTGCCAGTAGTATGGGGGCCACAGGGGGCGAGACCCAGTACTTC.

Comment on this clone: The same CDR3 is also encoded by other DNA sequences in this sample. The V and J genes are TRBV5-1 and TRBJ2-7; 8 bases are shared with TRBD1. The ends lost 0 bases at V and 0 bases at J; junction bases unmatched: 2. CDR1 is SGHRS, CDR2 YFSETQ, per germline. This CDR3 contains 15 residues. In DNA, the CDR3 is TGCGCCAGCAGCTTGGGGACAGGGAGCTCCTACGAGCAGTACTTC. This encodes CASSLGTGSSYEQYF. Full variable domain (remainder filled in from reference TRBV5-1 and TRBJ2-7): KAGVTQTPRYLIKTRGQQVTLSCSPISGHRSVSWYQQTPGQGLQFLFEYFSETQRNKGNFPGRFSGRQFSNSRSEMNVSTLELGDSALYLCASSLGTGSSYEQYFGPGTRLTVT.

The chain is built from TRBV6-5 and TRBJ2-7; 8 bases are a match to TRBD2. Losses at the gene ends were 2 bases for V and 7 bases for J; bases not matched to a gene: 7. CDR3 length: 14 amino acids. The germline CDR1 and CDR2 sequences are MNHEY and SVGAGI. The CDR3 protein is CASSYVGGLGEQYF. In nucleotides, the CDR3 is TGTGCCAGCAGTTACGTCGGGGGACTAGGGGAGCAGTACTTC.

The gene calls are TRBV19 and TRBJ2-7; tentative D call: TRBD2 (6 bases). V dropped 3 bases and J dropped 2 bases, with 14 bases sitting between them. The CDR3 contains 15 residues. The germline V gene encodes CDR1 LNHDA and CDR2 SQIVND (reference sequence). This CDR3 is CASSIGLLAPYEQYF. Here the CDR3 DNA reads TGTGCCAGTAGTATCGGTCTACTAGCCCCCTACGAGCAGTACTTC.

The chain combines TRBV30 with TRBJ2-6; perhaps TRBD1 as D (6 bases). The CDR3 spans 14 residues. V dropped 5 bases and J dropped 0 bases, with 8 bases sitting between them. Germline V CDR1 and CDR2: GTSNPN, SVGIG (reference sequence). The CDR3 is CAWQGNSGANVLTF. In DNA, the CDR3 is TGTGCCTGGCAGGGGAACTCTGGGGCCAACGTCCTGACTTTC.

This clone was observed once. The V and J genes are TRBV7-2 and TRBJ2-7; possibly TRBD1 for D (6 bases). V dropped 4 bases and J dropped 6 bases, with 22 bases sitting between them. CDR1 and CDR2 (germline): SGHTA, FQGNSA. The CDR3 sequence is 16 residues long. CDR3 sequence: CASSSTRFAGEFEQYF. The CDR3 DNA sequence: TGTGCCAGCAGCTCCACACGGTTTGCAGGGGAGTTCGAGCAGTACTTC.

CDR3 DNA sequence: TGTGCCAGCAGCTACGGACAGGCCCCCAATCAGCCCCAGCATTTT. It encodes CASSYGQAPNQPQHF. V and J are TRBV7-6 and TRBJ1-5; 7 bases are a match to TRBD1. The germline gives CDR1 SGHVS, CDR2 FNYEAQ. V shed 4 bases and J 3 bases; nucleotides not matched to a gene: 6. The CDR3 extends over 15 amino acids.

The chain carries TRBV5-6 and TRBJ2-7; TRBD2 matches at 7 bases. The V gene's germline CDR1 is SGHDT and CDR2 YYEEEE. The V segment lost 3 bases and the J segment 7 bases; nucleotides outside the gene matches: 7. This CDR3 is 13 amino acids long. CDR3 loop: CASSSSGGGEQYF. DNA of the CDR3: TGTGCCAGCAGCTCCTCCGGCGGGGGTGAGCAGTACTTC.

The chain has TRBV5-8 and TRBJ2-7; TRBD2 agrees at 8 bases. The trim removed 0 bases at V and 2 bases at J, leaving 7 bases unmatched. CDR3 length: 16 residues. The germline CDR1 and CDR2 sequences are SGHTS and YDEGEE. CDR3 bases: TGTGCCAGCAGCTTGGCCAGTGGGACTAGGACCTACGAGCAGTACTTC. Translated, it gives CASSLASGTRTYEQYF.